Listed here are 4 T cell receptor beta chains from one sample, sequenced in a study of cytomegalovirus exposure and HLA in healthy donors (dated by TCRdb to 2016 to 2017). Receptor libraries were prepared by the immunoSEQ multiplex PCR assay. A mixture of 60 forward primers for TCR Vbeta segments and 13 reverse primers for TCR Jbeta segments was used in the multiplex PCR. The immuneACCESS repertoire file appears here via TCRdb, limited to in-frame rearrangements. These files lack a portion of the clones; in checked studies, under half of the deficit traces to unresolved V genes, and the cause of the others is not known. For this sample there are around 100,000 clones; approximately 80% appear just once. In total, the top ten clones hold 0.87% of the sample. The specimen was PBMCs. The origin of the receptors is a woman between 25 and 40 years old in good health and CMV-seronegative.

Comment on this clone: Other DNA sequences from this sample encode an identical CDR3 as well. The J gene is TRBJ1-1, the V gene TRBV5-1, with 8 bases identical to TRBD1. Germline CDR1 SGHRS, CDR2 YFSETQ. This CDR3 comprises 14 residues. Losses at the gene ends were 5 bases for V and 6 bases for J; bases not matched to a gene: 9. CDR3 bases: TGCGCCAGCAGTGGACAGGGCGGAGTAGCTGAAGCTTTCTTT. It codes for CASSGQGGVAEAFF.

This clone was recorded a few times. At one end the junction does not follow the germline gene, possibly because of a read error. This chain connects TRBV6-1 to TRBJ2-1; no definite D call. Germline-derived CDR1 and CDR2 are MNHNS and SASEGT. CDR3 length equals 13 residues. CDR3 nucleotide sequence: TGTGCCAGCAGTGAAGACTCCCACAATGAGCAGTTCTTC. This encodes CASSEDSHNEQFF.

The chain has TRBV19 and TRBJ1-4, with D possibly being TRBD1 (5 bases). V was shortened by 11 bases and J by 5 bases, with 12 bases between the two germline ends. This CDR3 contains 12 residues. The germline V gene has CDR1 LNHDA and CDR2 SQIVND (reference sequence). CDR3 sequence (DNA): TGTGCCTGCGGGGCGCGGAATGAAAAACTGTTTTTT. Protein sequence: CACGARNEKLFF.

The chain carries TRBV14 and TRBJ2-7, with 7 bases lining up with TRBD1. V lost 4 bases, J lost 6 bases, and 12 bases stayed unmatched. The CDR3 runs to 15 residues. Germline-derived CDR1 and CDR2 are SGHDN and FVKESK. The CDR3 sequence: CASSRGQLLWTEQYF. The CDR3, as DNA: TGTGCCAGCAGCCGGGGACAGCTCCTCTGGACCGAGCAGTACTTC.